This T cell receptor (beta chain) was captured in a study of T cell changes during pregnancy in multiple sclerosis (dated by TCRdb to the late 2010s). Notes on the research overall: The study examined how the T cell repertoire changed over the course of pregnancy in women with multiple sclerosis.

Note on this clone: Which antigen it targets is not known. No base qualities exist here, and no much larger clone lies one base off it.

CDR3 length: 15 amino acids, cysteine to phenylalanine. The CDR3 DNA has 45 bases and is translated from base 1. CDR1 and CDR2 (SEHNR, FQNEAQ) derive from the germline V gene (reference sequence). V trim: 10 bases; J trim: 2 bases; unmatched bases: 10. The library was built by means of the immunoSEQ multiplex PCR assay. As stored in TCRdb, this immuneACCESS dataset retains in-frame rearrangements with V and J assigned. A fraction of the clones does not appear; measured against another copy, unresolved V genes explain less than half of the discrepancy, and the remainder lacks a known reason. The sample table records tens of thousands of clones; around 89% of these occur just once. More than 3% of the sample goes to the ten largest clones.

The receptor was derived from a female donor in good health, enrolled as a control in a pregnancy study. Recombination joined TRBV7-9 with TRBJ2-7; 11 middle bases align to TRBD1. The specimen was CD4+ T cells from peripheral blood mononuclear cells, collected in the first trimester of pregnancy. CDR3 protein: CAITTPGQGAYEQYF. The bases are TGTGCCATCACAACACCGGGACAGGGGGCCTACGAGCAGTACTTC. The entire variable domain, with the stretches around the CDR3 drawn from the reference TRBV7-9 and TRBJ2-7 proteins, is DTGVSQNPRHKITKRGQNVTFRCDPISEHNRLYWYRQTLGQGPEFLTYFQNEAQLEKSRLLSDRFSAERPKGSFSTLEIQRTEQGDSAMYLCAITTPGQGAYEQYFGPGTRLTVT.